These 28 T cell receptor beta chains share one sample of origin, sequenced in a study of cytomegalovirus exposure and HLA in healthy donors. The study ran its PCR with 60 Vbeta and 13 Jbeta primers. Profiling relied on immunoSEQ multiplex PCR, and the TCRdb table lists in-frame clones only, not all of them. Its table lists more than 45,000 clones. The sample consisted of PBMCs. The receptors stem from a male donor in good health and CMV-seronegative.

The CDR3 sequence: CASSLAQVYYEQYF. In DNA form, the CDR3 reads TGTGCCAGCAGCTTAGCACAGGTCTACTACGAGCAGTACTTC. V and J are TRBV7-2 and TRBJ2-7; perhaps TRBD1 as D (5 bases). Germline V gives CDR1 SGHTA, CDR2 FQGNSA. V was cut by 0 bases and J by 3 bases, with 9 bases left in between. CDR3 length: 14 residues.

The chain joins TRBV27 to TRBJ2-6; weak D call: TRBD2 (5 bases). Between the trimmed V and J ends, which lost 3 bases and 4 bases, there was a span of 10 bases. Germline V gene sequence: CDR1 MNHEY, CDR2 SMNVEV (reference sequence). The CDR3 length is 15 residues. CDR3 residues: CASSLRRGGANVLTF. The CDR3 DNA sequence: TGTGCCAGCAGTTTGAGACGGGGAGGGGCCAACGTCCTGACTTTC.

V and J are TRBV5-1 and TRBJ2-7; possibly TRBD2 for D (6 bases). The V end was cut by 4 bases, the J end by 7 bases, with 24 bases between. Germline-derived CDR1 and CDR2 are SGHRS and YFSETQ. The CDR3 covers 16 residues. CDR3: CASSAAGNSRGEEQYF. The CDR3 nucleotides read TGCGCCAGCAGCGCCGCCGGGAATAGTCGCGGGGAAGAGCAGTACTTC.

V gene TRBV7-9 combines with J gene TRBJ2-2; 7 bases agree with TRBD1. CDR1 SEHNR and CDR2 FQNEAQ come from the germline V gene (reference sequence). Trimming took 6 bases from V and 3 from J; bases not matched to a gene: 10. CDR3 length: 16 residues. CDR3 protein: CASSSTGDGYTGELFF. CDR3 in DNA: TGTGCCAGCAGTTCTACAGGGGATGGGTACACCGGGGAGCTGTTTTTT. The entire variable domain, with the rest obtained from reference TRBV7-9 and TRBJ2-2, is as follows: DTGVSQNPRHKITKRGQNVTFRCDPISEHNRLYWYRQTLGQGPEFLTYFQNEAQLEKSRLLSDRFSAERPKGSFSTLEIQRTEQGDSAMYLCASSSTGDGYTGELFFGEGSRLTVL.

The chain carries TRBV7-3 and TRBJ2-1, with D maybe TRBD1 (5 bases). The germline V gene has CDR1 SGHTA and CDR2 FQGTGA. The CDR3 runs to 17 residues. Between the trimmed V and J ends, which lost 5 bases and 5 bases, there was a span of 22 bases. CDR3 bases: TGTGCCAGCAGCCCCCTCCCCAGGGTGTCGGGTGACAATGAGCAGTTCTTC. This encodes CASSPLPRVSGDNEQFF.

This chain joins TRBV5-1 and TRBJ2-3, with 11 bases identical to TRBD1. This CDR3 spans 15 amino acids. Germline V gene lookup returns CDR1 SGHRS and CDR2 YFSETQ. Trimming took 4 bases from V and 6 from J; bases not matched to a gene: 7. In DNA, the CDR3 is TGCGCCAGCAGCAAAGGACAGGGGGCGGGTGATACGCAGTATTTT. It encodes CASSKGQGAGDTQYF. The full variable domain, its missing parts supplied by reference TRBV5-1 and TRBJ2-3, is KAGVTQTPRYLIKTRGQQVTLSCSPISGHRSVSWYQQTPGQGLQFLFEYFSETQRNKGNFPGRFSGRQFSNSRSEMNVSTLELGDSALYLCASSKGQGAGDTQYFGPGTRLTVL.

The chain uses TRBV18 and TRBJ2-1, with D possibly matching TRBD1 (6 bases). This CDR3 comprises 15 residues. Germline values: CDR1 KGHSH, CDR2 LQKENI. Trimming took 3 bases from V and 5 from J, leaving 14 bases between them. The CDR3 DNA follows: TGTGCCAGCTCACCTGACAGGTTGTCCGACAATGAGCAGTTCTTC. As protein: CASSPDRLSDNEQFF.

The genes are TRBV6-1 and TRBJ1-1; 9 bases map to TRBD1. CDR3 length: 15 amino acids. Trimming took 4 bases from V and 7 from J; bases not matched to a gene: 10. Germline V gives CDR1 MNHNS, CDR2 SASEGT. CDR3 nucleotides: TGTGCCAGCAGTGCCGTGACAGGGGGAGCTGATGAAGCTTTCTTT. It is translated as CASSAVTGGADEAFF.

This chain joins TRBV2 and TRBJ2-7, with D tentatively TRBD2 (5 bases). The CDR3 has 14 amino acids. The germline gives CDR1 SNHLY, CDR2 FYNNEI. Between the trimmed V and J ends, which lost 11 bases and 1 base, there was a span of 18 bases. CDR3: CASREWGTSYEQYF. Written as DNA, the CDR3 is TGTGCCTCGAGGGAGTGGGGAACTTCCTACGAGCAGTACTTC.

The chain carries TRBV29-1 and TRBJ2-5; TRBD2 aligns across 9 bases. In germline, CDR1 is SQVTM, CDR2 ANQGSEA. J gave up 5 bases and V 4 bases, and 5 bases lay outside the gene matches. The CDR3 has 13 residues. The CDR3 loop reads CSVARGGLETQYF. The CDR3 nucleotides are TGCAGCGTTGCGCGGGGGGGCCTTGAGACCCAGTACTTC. Supplemented by reference TRBV29-1 and TRBJ2-5, the full variable domain reads SAVISQKPSRDICQRGTSLTIQCQVDSQVTMMFWYRQQPGQSLTLIATANQGSEATYESGFVIDKFPISRPNLTFSTLTVSNMSPEDSSIYLCSVARGGLETQYFGPGTRLLVL.

The chain combines TRBV19 with TRBJ1-3; D remains unclear. V dropped 2 bases and J dropped 5 bases, with 16 bases sitting between them. The CDR3 extends over 16 amino acids. Germline CDR1 LNHDA, CDR2 SQIVND (reference sequence). Here the CDR3 DNA reads TGTGCCAGTAGTATACAACGGCTGGCGGGTCGAAACACCATATATTTT. Protein product: CASSIQRLAGRNTIYF.

The chain has TRBV29-1 and TRBJ2-7; 12 positions match TRBD2. The CDR3 sequence is 14 residues long. After removal of 5 bases from V and 4 bases from J, the junction contained 6 bases not matched to a gene. Germline values: CDR1 SQVTM, CDR2 ANQGSEA. Here the CDR3 reads CSVQRTSGAYEQYF. The CDR3 DNA reads as TGCAGCGTTCAGCGGACTAGCGGGGCTTACGAGCAGTACTTC.

V gene TRBV18 combines with J gene TRBJ2-7, with D possibly being TRBD2 (6 bases). Per germline, CDR1 KGHSH and CDR2 LQKENI. The germline V and J ends were trimmed by 2 bases and 4 bases, with 15 bases remaining between them. The CDR3 runs to 15 residues. This chain's CDR3 is CASSPDFAGTYEQYF. As DNA, the CDR3 is TGTGCCAGCTCACCAGATTTTGCGGGGACGTACGAGCAGTACTTC.

V and J are TRBV27 and TRBJ1-1; D is uncertain. The CDR3 covers 13 residues. Between the trimmed V and J ends, which lost 6 bases and 4 bases, there was a span of 12 bases. Per the germline V gene, CDR1 is MNHEY and CDR2 is SMNVEV (reference sequence). The DNA for the CDR3 is TGTGCCAGCAGCGTGGGAGGCTCCACTGAAGCTTTCTTT. Its protein product is CASSVGGSTEAFF.

The chain couples TRBV19 to TRBJ2-7, with D tentatively TRBD1 (6 bases). The CDR3 has 16 residues. V shed 0 bases and J shed 2 bases, with 14 bases lying between them. CDR1 LNHDA and CDR2 SQIVND come from the germline V gene (reference sequence). For the CDR3, the DNA is TGTGCCAGTAGTATAGAGGCGGCAGGGGCCGCCTACGAGCAGTACTTC. This encodes CASSIEAAGAAYEQYF.

The CDR3 sequence: CASSLGQPLNTEAFF. In nucleotides, the CDR3 is TGTGCCAGCAGTTTAGGGCAGCCCTTGAACACTGAAGCTTTCTTT. The gene calls are TRBV27 and TRBJ1-1, with no clear D. With 2 bases removed from V and 0 bases from J, the gap between germline ends came to 10 bases. The CDR3 consists of 15 residues. CDR1 is MNHEY and CDR2 is SMNVEV in the germline V gene (reference sequence).

The chain is built from TRBV7-2 and TRBJ1-2; 9 nucleotides agree with TRBD1. The CDR3 has 14 amino acids. The V gene end was trimmed by 5 bases and the J gene end by 4 bases; junction bases not matched to a gene: 5. The germline V gene encodes CDR1 SGHTA and CDR2 FQGNSA. The CDR3 reads CASSLQGASYGYTF. DNA for the CDR3: TGTGCCAGCAGCCTACAGGGGGCGAGCTATGGCTACACCTTC.

This clone is called medium-sized (0.01 to 0.1%) based on its frequency. The chain links TRBV6-7 to TRBJ1-1; D is perhaps TRBD1 (6 bases). TRBV6-7 is an ORF, and what it does is uncertain. Trimming pared 5 bases from V and 7 bases from J, leaving 17 bases between. The CDR3 is made up of 14 amino acids. In nucleotides, the CDR3 is TGTGCCAGCAGTGAAGGACAGAGCAGGCTTGAAGCTTTCTTT. Residues: CASSEGQSRLEAFF.

V is TRBV6-1 and J is TRBJ2-1; D possibly corresponds to TRBD1 (6 bases). Germline V lookup: CDR1 MNHNS, CDR2 SASEGT. Trimming took 10 bases from V and 3 from J, leaving 16 bases between them. CDR3 length: 14 amino acids. The CDR3, as DNA: TGTGCCACCTTCGACAGGAGCAACTACAATGAGCAGTTCTTC. Its translation: CATFDRSNYNEQFF.

J is TRBJ2-7 and V is TRBV7-2; tentatively, D is TRBD2 (6 bases). Germline lookup yields CDR1 SGHTA and CDR2 FQGNSA. The length of the CDR3 is 14 residues. V lost 3 bases and J lost 3, with 12 bases in between. The chain's CDR3 is CASSFPGTLYEQYF. CDR3 nucleotide sequence: TGTGCCAGCAGCTTCCCCGGGACTCTCTACGAGCAGTACTTC.

The CDR3 coding sequence is TGCGCCAGCAGAAACCTTCAGGAGACCCAGTACTTC. It yields the protein CASRNLQETQYF. The chain carries TRBV5-1 and TRBJ2-5; D call uncertain. The CDR3 contains 12 residues. Germline CDR1 reads SGHRS; CDR2 reads YFSETQ. V lost 5 bases and J 5 bases, leaving 10 bases between the germline ends.

The chain links TRBV7-8 to TRBJ2-5; 9 bases line up with TRBD1. Germline V lookup: CDR1 SGHVS, CDR2 FQNEAQ. V dropped 8 bases and J dropped 1; count of bases not matched to a gene: 8. The CDR3 has 15 residues. The CDR3 nucleotides read TGTGCCAGCGCAAGCCGGGACAGGGTCCAAGAGACCCAGTACTTC. Its protein is CASASRDRVQETQYF.

This chain links TRBV29-1 with TRBJ1-4; D remains ambiguous. The CDR3 has 17 amino acids. Looked up from germline, CDR1 is SQVTM and CDR2 is ANQGSEA. V was pared by 7 bases and J by 0 bases, with 21 bases between. CDR3: CSGDTRIRISTNEKLFF. Written as DNA, the CDR3 is TGCAGCGGTGATACCAGGATTCGAATTTCAACTAATGAAAAACTGTTTTTT.

With respect to this clone: Germline is not matched at one junction end, which may reflect a read error. The V gene is TRBV7-7, the J gene TRBJ2-1; 11 bases fit TRBD1. CDR3 length: 14 amino acids. Germline V gene data show CDR1 as SSHAT and CDR2 as FNYEAQ (reference sequence). The CDR3 sequence: CASSPGTGGDEQFF. The CDR3, as DNA: TGTGCTAGCAGTCCCGGGACAGGGGGGGATGAGCAGTTCTTC.

The gene calls are TRBV6-5 and TRBJ2-7; the match to TRBD1 covers 9 bases. This CDR3 comprises 14 residues. CDR1 is MNHEY and CDR2 is SVGAGI in the germline V gene. V trimming: 4 bases; J trimming: 1 base; junction bases outside the gene matches: 2. CDR3: CASSSGTGSYEQYF. The CDR3 region has the DNA TGTGCCAGCAGTTCCGGGACAGGGTCCTACGAGCAGTACTTC.

The chain has TRBV18 and TRBJ2-7, with a weak D call TRBD1 (5 bases). This CDR3 spans 16 amino acids. From germline, CDR1 is KGHSH and CDR2 LQKENI. V was clipped by 4 bases and J by 0 bases, with 16 bases between them. This chain's CDR3 is CASSLGTRANSYEQYF. Here the CDR3 DNA reads TGTGCCAGCTCACTGGGAACCAGGGCGAACTCCTACGAGCAGTACTTC. Full variable domain (rest looked up from reference TRBV18 and TRBJ2-7): NAGVMQNPRHLVRRRGQEARLRCSPMKGHSHVYWYRQLPEEGLKFMVYLQKENIIDESGMPKERFSAEFPKEGPSILRIQQVVRGDSAAYFCASSLGTRANSYEQYFGPGTRLTVT.

The rearrangement links TRBV7-2 to TRBJ2-1; the match to TRBD2 covers 7 bases. The trim removed 5 bases at V and 5 bases at J, leaving 6 bases unmatched. Per germline, CDR1 SGHTA and CDR2 FQGNSA. This CDR3 region has 14 residues. The CDR3 nucleotides are TGTGCCAGCAGCCCGTTAGCGGGTGACAATGAGCAGTTCTTC. This encodes CASSPLAGDNEQFF.

The V gene is TRBV9, the J gene TRBJ2-3, with 10 nucleotides matching TRBD2. Germline values: CDR1 SGDLS, CDR2 YYNGEE. V was clipped by 4 bases and J by 5 bases; unmatched bases: 7. CDR3 length equals 15 residues. DNA of the CDR3: TGTGCCAGCAGCCAGCTAGCGGGGGCAGGAGATACGCAGTATTTT. Amino acid sequence: CASSQLAGAGDTQYF.